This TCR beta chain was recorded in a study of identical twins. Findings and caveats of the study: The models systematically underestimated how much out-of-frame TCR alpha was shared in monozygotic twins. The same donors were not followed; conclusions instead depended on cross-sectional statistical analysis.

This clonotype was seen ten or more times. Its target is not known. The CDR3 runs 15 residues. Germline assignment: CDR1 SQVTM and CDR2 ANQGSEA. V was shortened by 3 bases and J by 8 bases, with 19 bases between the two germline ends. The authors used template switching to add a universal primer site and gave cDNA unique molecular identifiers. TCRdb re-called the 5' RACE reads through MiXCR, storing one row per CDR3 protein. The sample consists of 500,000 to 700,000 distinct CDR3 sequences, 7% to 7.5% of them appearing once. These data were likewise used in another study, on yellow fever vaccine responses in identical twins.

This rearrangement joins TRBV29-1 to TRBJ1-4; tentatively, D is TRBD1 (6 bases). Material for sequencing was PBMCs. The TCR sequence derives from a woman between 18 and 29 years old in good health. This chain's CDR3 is CSVDPGGGYGEKLFF. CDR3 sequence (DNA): TGCAGCGTTGACCCGGGAGGGGGATACGGGGAAAAACTGTTTTTT. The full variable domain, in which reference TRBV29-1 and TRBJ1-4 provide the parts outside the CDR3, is SAVISQKPSRDICQRGTSLTIQCQVDSQVTMMFWYRQQPGQSLTLIATANQGSEATYESGFVIDKFPISRPNLTFSTLTVSNMSPEDSSIYLCSVDPGGGYGEKLFFGSGTQLSVL.